The rows below give T cell receptor beta chains drawn from one sample of a study of T cell responses to AZD1222 COVID-19 vaccine. Assay used: immunoSEQ multiplex PCR; TCRdb lists only in-frame clones, some missing. The table has around 120,000 clones, about 88% seen once. The sequences come from peripheral blood, collected on day 0 of AZD1222 vaccination. These receptors came from an adult in good health. Each CDR3 is given with its conserved first and last residue. Fields, in order: CDR3 protein, CDR3 DNA, D gene, J gene, V gene, clone size, CDR3 length. The D gene is left open where the match is weak. Some rows mark clone size as missing; the rest say once, few, many or name a class of expanded clone.

CASSVGLYGYTF,TGTGCCAGCAGTGTAGGCCTCTATGGCTACACCTTC,-,TRBJ1-2,TRBV2,once,12
CASSREGARSYNEQFF,TGTGCCAGCAGCCGCGAGGGAGCGCGCTCCTACAATGAGCAGTTCTTC,-,TRBJ2-1,TRBV3-1/TRBV3-2,-,16
CASSTGTGTDYEQYF,TGTGCCAGCAGCACAGGGACAGGGACCGACTACGAGCAGTACTTC,TRBD1,TRBJ2-7,TRBV7-3,few,15
CASGDWDREETQYF,TGTGCCAGCGGAGATTGGGACAGGGAGGAGACCCAGTACTTC,TRBD1,TRBJ2-5,TRBV25-1,-,14
CASSENRGEHTEVFF,TGCGCCAGCAGCGAGAACAGGGGAGAGCACACTGAAGTTTTCTTT,TRBD1,TRBJ1-1,TRBV5-1,-,15
CASTSGGLAGESYEQYF,TGTGCCAGTACCTCCGGCGGCCTAGCGGGAGAGTCCTACGAGCAGTACTTC,TRBD2,TRBJ2-7,TRBV19,few,17
CASSPGQGTGYTF,TGCGCCAGCAGCCCGGGACAGGGGACTGGCTACACCTTC,TRBD1,TRBJ1-2,TRBV5-1,-,13
CASSPTTIPHNTIYF,TGCGCCAGCAGCCCGACCACCATACCACACAACACCATATATTTT,-,TRBJ1-3,TRBV5-1,-,15
CAWRLAGGTDTQYF,TGTGCCTGGAGACTAGCGGGGGGCACAGATACGCAGTATTTT,TRBD2,TRBJ2-3,TRBV30,-,14
CAISEQGTSNNSPLHF,TGTGCCATCAGTGAACAGGGGACCAGTAATAATTCACCCCTCCACTTT,TRBD1,TRBJ1-6,TRBV10-3,-,16
CASSRNDRVNTEAFF,TGCGCCAGCAGCCGCAATGACAGGGTAAACACTGAAGCTTTCTTT,TRBD1,TRBJ1-1,TRBV5-1,-,15
CASSLERGRRTEAFF,TGTGCCAGCAGCTTGGAGAGGGGGCGAAGGACTGAAGCTTTCTTT,TRBD1,TRBJ1-1,TRBV5-5,-,15
CASSLSGSGVHKNTEAFF,TGTGCCAGCAGCTTAAGCGGGTCAGGGGTCCACAAGAACACTGAAGCTTTCTTT,-,TRBJ1-1,TRBV7-8,once,18
CASSLAVRVSTNYGYTF,TGTGCCAGCAGCTTAGCGGTCAGGGTCTCAACTAACTATGGCTACACCTTC,-,TRBJ1-2,TRBV7-9,-,17
CASSQQPQETQYF,TGTGCCAGCAGCCAACAACCCCAAGAGACCCAGTACTTC,-,TRBJ2-5,TRBV5-4,-,13
CASSIGQGYEQYF,TGTGCCAGCAGCATAGGACAGGGTTACGAGCAGTACTTC,TRBD1,TRBJ2-7,TRBV7-3,-,13
CASSLRDRSLNTEAFF,TGTGCCAGCAGCTTACGGGACAGGAGCCTCAACACTGAAGCTTTCTTT,TRBD1,TRBJ1-1,TRBV11-1,-,16
CASSPGRRYEQYF,TGTGCCAGCAGCCCGGGACGGCGTTACGAGCAGTACTTC,-,TRBJ2-7,TRBV11-3,-,13
CASSVPGQGRPISYEQYF,TGCGCCAGCAGTGTCCCGGGACAGGGGCGACCAATCTCCTACGAGCAGTACTTC,TRBD1,TRBJ2-7,TRBV10-2,-,18
CASAGQGNEKLFF,TGTGCCAGCGCGGGACAGGGAAACGAAAAACTGTTTTTT,TRBD1,TRBJ1-4,TRBV19,-,13
CASSFEHFNSYNEQFF,TGTGCCAGCAGTTTTGAGCACTTCAACTCCTACAATGAGCAGTTCTTC,-,TRBJ2-1,TRBV28,-,16
CASSSGGELFF,TGTGCCAGCAGTTCAGGCGGGGAGCTGTTTTTT,-,TRBJ2-2,TRBV27,-,11
CASSYSEETQYF,TGCGCCAGCAGCTACAGCGAAGAGACCCAGTACTTC,-,TRBJ2-5,TRBV5-1,-,12
CASTGGVGRGTEAFF,TGTGCCAGCACAGGGGGTGTGGGCCGGGGGACTGAAGCTTTCTTT,TRBD1,TRBJ1-1,TRBV2,-,15
CASSGQLYSPLHF,TGTGCCAGCAGCGGACAGCTGTATTCACCCCTCCACTTT,-,TRBJ1-6,TRBV5-8,-,13
CASSVDRGPQETQYF,TGTGCCAGCAGCGTAGATCGGGGGCCCCAAGAGACCCAGTACTTC,-,TRBJ2-5,TRBV9,-,15